These T cell receptor beta chains were read from a single sample in a study of Graves' ophthalmopathy and Graves' hyperthyroidism. One entry per CDR3 protein, called by TCRdb with MiXCR from the multiplex PCR reads. Of roughly 410,000 distinct CDR3 sequences listed, 15% are singletons. The sequenced sample was peripheral blood. These TCRs come from a woman younger than 35 with stable Graves' hyperthyroidism. Each CDR3 is given with its conserved first and last residue. Each record gives: D gene, clone size, V gene, J gene, CDR3 DNA, CDR3 protein. The D gene is left open where the match is weak. Part of the rows lack a size; the others show once, few, many or a class for expanded clones.

d_call: NA; clone_size: many; v_call: TRBV11-2; j_call: TRBJ2-7; cdr3_nt: TGTGCCAGCAGCTTAGTGGCGGTGTACGAGCAGTACTTC; cdr3_aa: CASSLVAVYEQYF
d_call: NA; clone_size: many; v_call: TRBV7-9; j_call: TRBJ1-1; cdr3_nt: TGTGCCAGCAGCCGATCCGGGGACACTGAAGCTTTCTTT; cdr3_aa: CASSRSGDTEAFF
d_call: TRBD2; clone_size: many; v_call: TRBV6-2/TRBV6-3; j_call: TRBJ2-7; cdr3_nt: TGTGCCAGCAGTTTCACTAGCGGGGCCAGGGAGCAGTACTTC; cdr3_aa: CASSFTSGAREQYF
d_call: NA; clone_size: few; v_call: TRBV7-9; j_call: TRBJ2-5; cdr3_nt: TGTGCCAGCAGCCCACATGCCGGGGAACAAGAGACCCAGTACTTC; cdr3_aa: CASSPHAGEQETQYF
d_call: NA; clone_size: many; v_call: TRBV24-1; j_call: TRBJ1-1; cdr3_nt: TGTGCCACCTTTCGGACGGACAGCTGTGAAGCTTTCTTT; cdr3_aa: CATFRTDSCEAFF
d_call: TRBD2; clone_size: many; v_call: TRBV11-2; j_call: TRBJ2-5; cdr3_nt: TGTGCCAGCAGCCCCGCGGGGGGCTCCCAAGAGACCCAGTACTTC; cdr3_aa: CASSPAGGSQETQYF
d_call: NA; clone_size: many; v_call: TRBV6-5; j_call: TRBJ1-1; cdr3_nt: TGTGCCAGCAGTTACATGCAGGGAAGGAACACTGAAGCTTTCTTT; cdr3_aa: CASSYMQGRNTEAFF
d_call: NA; clone_size: many; v_call: TRBV2; j_call: TRBJ1-5; cdr3_nt: TGTGCCAGCAGTGAAGCAGGGCTCGGTCAGCCCCAGCATTTT; cdr3_aa: CASSEAGLGQPQHF
d_call: NA; clone_size: few; v_call: TRBV28; j_call: TRBJ2-3; cdr3_nt: TGTGCCAGCAATTACCTCCCAATCACAGATACGCAGTATTTT; cdr3_aa: CASNYLPITDTQYF
d_call: NA; clone_size: many; v_call: TRBV12-3/TRBV12-4; j_call: TRBJ1-3; cdr3_nt: TGTGCCAGCTCCTTTGCCTCTGGAAACACCATATATTTT; cdr3_aa: CASSFASGNTIYF
d_call: NA; clone_size: many; v_call: TRBV6-5; j_call: TRBJ1-2; cdr3_nt: TGTGCCAGCAGTTCCCGGGAACAAGACTATGGCTACACCTTC; cdr3_aa: CASSSREQDYGYTF
d_call: TRBD2; clone_size: few; v_call: TRBV5-1; j_call: TRBJ2-5; cdr3_nt: TGCGCCAGCAGCTTAATGGCCGGACTAGCGGGGACGGAGACCCAGTACTTC; cdr3_aa: CASSLMAGLAGTETQYF
d_call: NA; clone_size: many; v_call: TRBV19; j_call: TRBJ1-1; cdr3_nt: TGTGCCAGTAGTATATATGCAGCCACTGAAGCTTTCTTT; cdr3_aa: CASSIYAATEAFF
d_call: NA; clone_size: many; v_call: TRBV29-1; j_call: TRBJ1-5; cdr3_nt: TGCAGCGTCGCGGGCGGGGTCGGCAATCAGCCCCAGCATTTT; cdr3_aa: CSVAGGVGNQPQHF
d_call: NA; clone_size: many; v_call: TRBV20-1; j_call: TRBJ1-6; cdr3_nt: TGCAGTGCTAGGGAGGACAGAGTAAATTCACCCCTCCACTTT; cdr3_aa: CSAREDRVNSPLHF
d_call: NA; clone_size: many; v_call: TRBV27; j_call: TRBJ1-2; cdr3_nt: TGTGCCAGCAGTTTATTGGCGGCCTCCCTCTATGGCTACACCTTC; cdr3_aa: CASSLLAASLYGYTF
d_call: NA; clone_size: many; v_call: TRBV10-3; j_call: TRBJ1-1; cdr3_nt: TGTGCCATCAGGAAAACGGGGAGATTGGACCAGAACACTGAAGCTTTCTTT; cdr3_aa: CAIRKTGRLDQNTEAFF
d_call: NA; clone_size: NA; v_call: TRBV20-1; j_call: TRBJ1-1; cdr3_nt: TGCAGTGCTTATCCTCCGGGGCCCCACACTGAAGCTTTCTTT; cdr3_aa: CSAYPPGPHTEAFF
d_call: TRBD1; clone_size: many; v_call: TRBV27; j_call: TRBJ2-5; cdr3_nt: TGTGCCAGCAGTACAGGGACAGATGAGACCCAGTACTTC; cdr3_aa: CASSTGTDETQYF
d_call: NA; clone_size: many; v_call: TRBV12-3/TRBV12-4; j_call: TRBJ1-2; cdr3_nt: TGTGCCAGCAGTTTAGGGTCGGAGAACTATGGCTACACCTTC; cdr3_aa: CASSLGSENYGYTF
d_call: TRBD1; clone_size: NA; v_call: TRBV2; j_call: TRBJ1-2; cdr3_nt: TGTGCCTTACGACAGGGGCCTCTCTATGGCTACACCTTC; cdr3_aa: CALRQGPLYGYTF
d_call: TRBD1; clone_size: NA; v_call: TRBV12-3/TRBV12-4; j_call: TRBJ1-2; cdr3_nt: TGTGCCAGCAGTTTAGGCCCCCCCGGACAGGAAAACTATGGCTACACCTTC; cdr3_aa: CASSLGPPGQENYGYTF
d_call: TRBD2; clone_size: few; v_call: TRBV3-1; j_call: TRBJ2-7; cdr3_nt: TGTGCCAGTGGGACTAGTGGTCACGAGCAGTACTTC; cdr3_aa: CASGTSGHEQYF
d_call: TRBD1; clone_size: many; v_call: TRBV5-1; j_call: TRBJ1-1; cdr3_nt: TGCGCCAGCAGCTTGGGGGACAGAAAGAACACTGAAGCTTTCTTT; cdr3_aa: CASSLGDRKNTEAFF
d_call: NA; clone_size: many; v_call: TRBV5-1; j_call: TRBJ1-6; cdr3_nt: TGCGCCAGCAGCCTAGACACCGCCGGTAATTCACCCCTCCACTTT; cdr3_aa: CASSLDTAGNSPLHF
d_call: NA; clone_size: many; v_call: TRBV24-1; j_call: TRBJ1-2; cdr3_nt: TGTGCCACCAGTGATCAGGCAGGGGTTGGCTACACCTTC; cdr3_aa: CATSDQAGVGYTF
d_call: NA; clone_size: many; v_call: TRBV12-5; j_call: TRBJ1-6; cdr3_nt: TGTGCTAGTGGTTCCTCATCCGACCCGAAATACGTAAATTCACCCCTCCACTTT; cdr3_aa: CASGSSSDPKYVNSPLHF
d_call: NA; clone_size: many; v_call: TRBV9; j_call: TRBJ2-5; cdr3_nt: TGTGCCAGCAGCGTGGGGGGGCGTAGTATCCGAGAGACCCAGTACTTC; cdr3_aa: CASSVGGRSIRETQYF
d_call: NA; clone_size: many; v_call: TRBV6-1; j_call: TRBJ1-2; cdr3_nt: TGTGCCAGCAGTGCAGGAATTGGTTCTAACTATGGCTACACCTTC; cdr3_aa: CASSAGIGSNYGYTF